The rows below give T cell receptor beta chains drawn from one sample of a study of blood T cell repertoires in COVID-19. Some clones are missing from TCRdb's copy, which holds only in-frame ones; the method was immunoSEQ multiplex PCR. The sample gives fewer than 75,000 clones, roughly nine tenths of which show up once; about a tenth is in the top ten. Sequenced: peripheral blood. These receptors all come from a human donor in a cohort sampled during active COVID-19. Each CDR3 is given with its conserved first and last residue. The order of the fields is V gene, D gene, J gene, clone size, CDR3 protein, CDR3 DNA. D genes are given only for firm matches. Only some rows state a clone size, as once, few, many or a class for expanded clones.

v_call: TRBV15
d_call: NA
j_call: TRBJ1-1
clone_size: NA
cdr3_aa: CATSRDRPGLTEAFF
cdr3_nt: TGTGCCACCAGCAGAGATCGGCCAGGCCTCACTGAAGCTTTCTTT

v_call: TRBV7-2
d_call: NA
j_call: TRBJ2-3
clone_size: NA
cdr3_aa: CASSLAQSSTDTQYF
cdr3_nt: TGTGCCAGCAGCTTAGCTCAGTCTTCCACAGATACGCAGTATTTT

v_call: TRBV7-9
d_call: NA
j_call: TRBJ1-1
clone_size: NA
cdr3_aa: CASSLGGPLNTEAFF
cdr3_nt: TGTGCCAGCAGCTTAGGCGGCCCCTTGAACACTGAAGCTTTCTTT

v_call: TRBV5-4
d_call: TRBD2
j_call: TRBJ2-7
clone_size: medium-sized
cdr3_aa: CASSFAGGRGTYEQYF
cdr3_nt: TGTGCCAGCAGCTTCGCTGGCGGGAGGGGGACCTACGAGCAGTACTTC

v_call: TRBV18
d_call: NA
j_call: TRBJ1-1
clone_size: NA
cdr3_aa: CASSPRTDSNTEAFF
cdr3_nt: TGTGCCAGCTCACCTCGGACAGACTCGAACACTGAAGCTTTCTTT

v_call: TRBV6-5
d_call: NA
j_call: TRBJ1-6
clone_size: few
cdr3_aa: CASTVSYNSPLHF
cdr3_nt: TGTGCCAGCACCGTCTCCTATAATTCACCCCTCCACTTT

v_call: TRBV29-1
d_call: NA
j_call: TRBJ1-1
clone_size: NA
cdr3_aa: CSVDRANTEAFF
cdr3_nt: TGCAGCGTTGACAGGGCCAACACTGAAGCTTTCTTT

v_call: TRBV25-1
d_call: TRBD1
j_call: TRBJ1-3
clone_size: NA
cdr3_aa: CASSEQGGTGNTIYF
cdr3_nt: TGTGCCAGCAGTGAACAGGGGGGTACTGGAAACACCATATATTTT

v_call: TRBV6-5
d_call: TRBD1
j_call: TRBJ2-1
clone_size: NA
cdr3_aa: CASSLDRGLNEQFF
cdr3_nt: TGTGCCAGCAGCCTGGACAGGGGGCTTAATGAGCAGTTCTTC

v_call: TRBV5-1
d_call: TRBD2
j_call: TRBJ2-3
clone_size: NA
cdr3_aa: CASSPLTSGTDTQYF
cdr3_nt: TGCGCCAGCAGCCCTCTGACTAGCGGAACAGATACGCAGTATTTT

v_call: TRBV19
d_call: TRBD1
j_call: TRBJ2-7
clone_size: NA
cdr3_aa: CASSMGQGPYEQYF
cdr3_nt: TGTGCCAGTAGTATGGGACAGGGACCGTACGAGCAGTACTTC

v_call: TRBV30
d_call: NA
j_call: TRBJ1-1
clone_size: NA
cdr3_aa: CAWKDSPGDTEAFF
cdr3_nt: TGTGCCTGGAAGGACAGTCCTGGGGACACTGAAGCTTTCTTT

v_call: TRBV5-1
d_call: TRBD1
j_call: TRBJ2-1
clone_size: NA
cdr3_aa: CASSLVGTGVDEQFF
cdr3_nt: TGCGCCAGCAGCTTGGTGGGGACAGGGGTGGATGAGCAGTTCTTC

v_call: TRBV6-2/TRBV6-3
d_call: NA
j_call: TRBJ1-1
clone_size: NA
cdr3_aa: CASSYNLGGERTEAFF
cdr3_nt: TGTGCCAGCAGTTACAACTTAGGGGGAGAGCGCACTGAAGCTTTCTTT

v_call: TRBV11-2
d_call: NA
j_call: TRBJ2-1
clone_size: NA
cdr3_aa: CASSSRRDHPGGQFF
cdr3_nt: TGTGCCAGCAGCTCACGGAGGGACCACCCCGGCGGGCAGTTCTTC

v_call: TRBV7-2
d_call: NA
j_call: TRBJ2-3
clone_size: NA
cdr3_aa: CASSFYSGYEQYF
cdr3_nt: TGTGCCAGCAGCTTTTACTCGGGATATGAGCAGTATTTT

v_call: TRBV29-1
d_call: TRBD1
j_call: TRBJ2-7
clone_size: NA
cdr3_aa: CSVETGGGYEQYF
cdr3_nt: TGCAGCGTTGAAACAGGGGGTGGCTACGAGCAGTACTTC

v_call: TRBV10-1
d_call: NA
j_call: TRBJ1-2
clone_size: NA
cdr3_aa: CASSEEAVYGYTF
cdr3_nt: TGCGCCAGCAGTGAGGAGGCAGTCTATGGCTACACCTTC

v_call: TRBV7-6
d_call: TRBD1
j_call: TRBJ1-6
clone_size: NA
cdr3_aa: CASSRSTGANSPLHF
cdr3_nt: TGTGCCAGCAGCCGATCGACAGGGGCTAATTCACCCCTCCACTTT

v_call: TRBV5-5
d_call: NA
j_call: TRBJ1-3
clone_size: NA
cdr3_aa: CASSYPHGNTIYF
cdr3_nt: TGTGCCAGCAGCTACCCACACGGAAACACCATATATTTT

v_call: TRBV7-2
d_call: TRBD1
j_call: TRBJ1-6
clone_size: NA
cdr3_aa: CASSLGPQQGKGVLSPLHF
cdr3_nt: TGTGCCAGCAGCTTAGGCCCCCAACAGGGGAAGGGGGTCCTATCACCCCTCCACTTT

v_call: TRBV6-2/TRBV6-3
d_call: NA
j_call: TRBJ2-5
clone_size: once
cdr3_aa: CASSYSYLTQYF
cdr3_nt: TGTGCCAGCAGTTACTCTTACTTGACCCAGTACTTC

v_call: TRBV9
d_call: TRBD2
j_call: TRBJ2-3
clone_size: NA
cdr3_aa: CASSVGGLGITDTQYF
cdr3_nt: TGTGCCAGCAGCGTAGGGGGACTAGGGATCACAGATACGCAGTATTTT

v_call: TRBV14
d_call: NA
j_call: TRBJ2-7
clone_size: NA
cdr3_aa: CASSQGGLGTPSYEQYF
cdr3_nt: TGTGCCAGCAGCCAAGGAGGGTTAGGAACACCCTCCTACGAGCAGTACTTC

v_call: TRBV10-3
d_call: TRBD2
j_call: TRBJ2-1
clone_size: NA
cdr3_aa: CAISESAGGSSYNEQFF
cdr3_nt: TGTGCCATCAGTGAGTCGGCGGGAGGGAGTTCCTACAATGAGCAGTTCTTC

v_call: TRBV7-2
d_call: NA
j_call: TRBJ2-7
clone_size: NA
cdr3_aa: CASSLQESSYEQYF
cdr3_nt: TGTGCCAGCAGCCTACAGGAGAGCTCCTACGAGCAGTACTTC

v_call: TRBV3-1/TRBV3-2
d_call: NA
j_call: TRBJ2-5
clone_size: NA
cdr3_aa: CASSQQGGEETQYF
cdr3_nt: TGTGCCAGCAGCCAACAGGGAGGAGAGGAGACCCAGTACTTC

v_call: TRBV7-2
d_call: TRBD2
j_call: TRBJ2-1
clone_size: once
cdr3_aa: CASGDPGRNEQFF
cdr3_nt: TGTGCCAGCGGGGACCCCGGGAGGAATGAGCAGTTCTTC

v_call: TRBV25-1
d_call: TRBD2
j_call: TRBJ2-3
clone_size: NA
cdr3_aa: CASTRGGVQYF
cdr3_nt: TGTGCCAGCACCCGGGGGGGGGTGCAGTATTTT

v_call: TRBV9
d_call: TRBD1
j_call: TRBJ2-5
clone_size: once
cdr3_aa: CASSPGQGSVTQYF
cdr3_nt: TGTGCCAGCAGCCCGGGACAGGGGTCAGTGACCCAGTACTTC

v_call: TRBV5-6
d_call: NA
j_call: TRBJ2-7
clone_size: NA
cdr3_aa: CASSDEQYF
cdr3_nt: TGTGCCAGCTCCGACGAGCAGTACTTC

v_call: TRBV6-5
d_call: NA
j_call: TRBJ2-7
clone_size: NA
cdr3_aa: CASSYQLDTSYEQYF
cdr3_nt: TGTGCCAGCAGTTACCAATTGGACACCTCCTACGAGCAGTACTTC

v_call: TRBV10-3
d_call: NA
j_call: TRBJ1-1
clone_size: NA
cdr3_aa: CAIDQGLNTEAFF
cdr3_nt: TGTGCCATCGACCAGGGGCTGAACACTGAAGCTTTCTTT

v_call: TRBV10-3
d_call: NA
j_call: TRBJ2-1
clone_size: NA
cdr3_aa: CAISDPDSRSYNEQFF
cdr3_nt: TGTGCCATCAGTGACCCCGACTCCCGCTCCTACAATGAGCAGTTCTTC

v_call: TRBV29-1
d_call: TRBD1
j_call: TRBJ2-5
clone_size: NA
cdr3_aa: CSVEGDRAYQETQYF
cdr3_nt: TGCAGCGTTGAAGGCGACAGGGCCTACCAAGAGACCCAGTACTTC

v_call: TRBV7-2
d_call: TRBD1
j_call: TRBJ1-2
clone_size: NA
cdr3_aa: CASSLLQGGYGYTF
cdr3_nt: TGTGCCAGCAGCTTATTGCAGGGGGGCTATGGCTACACCTTC

v_call: TRBV27
d_call: TRBD1
j_call: TRBJ2-7
clone_size: NA
cdr3_aa: CASSFSRQGSQGQYF
cdr3_nt: TGTGCCAGCAGTTTTTCCCGACAGGGTTCCCAGGGGCAGTACTTC

v_call: TRBV7-2
d_call: TRBD2
j_call: TRBJ2-1
clone_size: NA
cdr3_aa: CASSQSGGVSYNEQFF
cdr3_nt: TGTGCCAGCAGCCAGAGCGGGGGTGTCTCCTACAATGAGCAGTTCTTC

v_call: TRBV9
d_call: NA
j_call: TRBJ1-1
clone_size: NA
cdr3_aa: CASSVRTGTEAFF
cdr3_nt: TGTGCCAGCAGCGTAAGGACTGGGACTGAAGCTTTCTTT

v_call: TRBV4-3
d_call: NA
j_call: TRBJ1-3
clone_size: NA
cdr3_aa: CASSQGRHREAGNTIYF
cdr3_nt: TGCGCCAGCAGCCAAGGACGCCACAGGGAAGCTGGAAACACCATATATTTT

v_call: TRBV24-1
d_call: TRBD1
j_call: TRBJ2-5
clone_size: NA
cdr3_aa: CATSDPTGGGLETQYF
cdr3_nt: TGTGCCACCAGTGACCCGACAGGGGGTGGCCTGGAGACCCAGTACTTC

v_call: TRBV5-1
d_call: TRBD1
j_call: TRBJ2-2
clone_size: few
cdr3_aa: CASSSGTGNTGELFF
cdr3_nt: TGCGCCAGCAGTTCCGGGACAGGCAACACCGGGGAGCTGTTTTTT

v_call: TRBV9
d_call: TRBD2
j_call: TRBJ2-3
clone_size: NA
cdr3_aa: CASSAGTSGSTDTQYF
cdr3_nt: TGTGCCAGCAGCGCAGGGACTAGCGGGAGCACAGATACGCAGTATTTT

v_call: TRBV18
d_call: TRBD1
j_call: TRBJ2-3
clone_size: NA
cdr3_aa: CASSPVQGHADTQYF
cdr3_nt: TGTGCCAGCTCACCAGTACAGGGGCACGCAGATACGCAGTATTTT

v_call: TRBV9
d_call: TRBD2
j_call: TRBJ2-3
clone_size: NA
cdr3_aa: CASSAGLAHLDTQYF
cdr3_nt: TGTGCCAGCAGCGCAGGACTAGCCCACCTTGATACGCAGTATTTT

v_call: TRBV19
d_call: NA
j_call: TRBJ1-5
clone_size: NA
cdr3_aa: CASSINPSTETYSNQPQHF
cdr3_nt: TGTGCCAGTAGTATCAACCCCTCGACAGAAACTTATAGCAATCAGCCCCAGCATTTT

v_call: TRBV24-1
d_call: TRBD2
j_call: TRBJ2-1
clone_size: NA
cdr3_aa: CATSDPGLTQFF
cdr3_nt: TGTGCCACCAGTGACCCGGGACTAACGCAGTTCTTC

v_call: TRBV5-1
d_call: TRBD2
j_call: TRBJ2-1
clone_size: NA
cdr3_aa: CASSLRAGDRNEQFF
cdr3_nt: TGCGCCAGCAGCTTGCGAGCGGGAGATAGGAATGAGCAGTTCTTC